This T cell receptor beta chain comes out of a study of T cell responses to AZD1222 COVID-19 vaccine. At the level of the study: Pooled together were second doses at about 4 or about 12 weeks. Findings and caveats of the study: Distributed over spike, vaccine-associated CD4 TCRs predominated at 160-218 and 743-854. In the spike-specific TCR repertoire, nearly half reportedly target unmutated variant regions. Donors were largely white British and mainly female; clonal diversity was possibly underestimated.

Using immunoSEQ multiplex PCR, the repertoire was profiled, and TCRdb retains in-frame clones only, with some absent. The data show over 75,000 clones, with around 91% seen just once and just over 30% held by the top ten. As regards this clone: The antigen is not known.

Per germline, CDR1 KGHDR and CDR2 SFDVKD. V gave up 4 bases and J gave up 0 bases, with 12 bases separating them. The CDR3 is made up of 16 amino acids. V is TRBV24-1 and J is TRBJ2-1; D remains unclear. Source: peripheral blood, taken on day 0 of AZD1222 vaccination. The clonotype comes from an adult in good health. Here the CDR3 DNA reads TGTGCCACCAGTGACTCCCTACCGAGCTCCTACAATGAGCAGTTCTTC. Translating gives CATSDSLPSSYNEQFF.